Shown below are 24 T cell receptor beta chains from a single sample sequenced in a study of OX40 agonist ivuxolimab in advanced cancers. Data came from immunoSEQ multiplex PCR; TCRdb stores just in-frame clones and leaves some out. Here the sample spans about 66,000 clones, 70% to 90% being singletons. This specimen consisted of CD4+ or CD8+ T cells sorted from blood, obtained in a trial of the OX40 agonist ivuxolimab. The receptors come from an adult with an advanced solid tumor such as melanoma, head and neck, liver or kidney cancer.

The gene calls are TRBV28 and TRBJ1-4; D gene ambiguous. The CDR3 loop spans 12 amino acids. The V gene's germline CDR1 is MDHEN and CDR2 SYDVKM. V dropped 8 bases and J dropped 10 bases, with 14 bases sitting between them. This CDR3 reads CASYSLGGKLFF. Written as DNA, the CDR3 is TGTGCCAGCTATTCCTTAGGAGGAAAACTGTTTTTT.

The gene calls are TRBV5-1 and TRBJ2-2; D may correspond to TRBD1 or TRBD2 (5 bases each). The CDR3 totals 16 residues. Trimming stripped 2 bases from V and 2 bases from J, with 13 bases between. Germline V gives CDR1 SGHRS, CDR2 YFSETQ. The chain's CDR3 is CASSLTGTANTGELFF. In DNA form, the CDR3 reads TGCGCCAGCAGCTTAACGGGGACGGCCAACACCGGGGAGCTGTTTTTT.

The CDR3 DNA follows: TGCGCCAGCAGCTTGTATGCAGGGGGCTACGAGCAGTACTTC. Protein sequence: CASSLYAGGYEQYF. The chain carries TRBV5-1 and TRBJ2-7, with 7 bases that match TRBD1. Losses at the gene ends were 1 base for V and 3 bases for J; bases not matched to a gene: 4. This CDR3 is built from 14 residues. In germline, CDR1 is SGHRS, CDR2 YFSETQ.

The chain combines TRBV9 with TRBJ1-2; D gene unclear. The CDR3 consists of 14 residues. V was trimmed by 4 bases and J by 5 bases, leaving 15 bases between them. Germline V gene data show CDR1 as SGDLS and CDR2 as YYNGEE. CDR3 amino acids: CASSSIQQSYGYTF. The DNA of the CDR3 is TGTGCCAGCAGCTCCATTCAGCAATCTTATGGCTACACCTTC.

The chain recombines TRBV7-8 with TRBJ1-1, with 7 bases fitting TRBD1. The CDR3 consists of 13 residues. The V and J ends lost 5 bases and 5 bases, in that order; junction bases with no gene match: 5. CDR1 SGHVS and CDR2 FQNEAQ come from the germline V gene. The CDR3 sequence: CASSPTGRTEAFF. The CDR3 DNA reads as TGTGCCAGCAGCCCGACAGGGAGGACTGAAGCTTTCTTT.

V usage is TRBV7-2 and J usage is TRBJ1-4; D may be TRBD1 (5 bases). Germline CDR1 and CDR2: SGHTA and FQGNSA. The CDR3 is made up of 15 amino acids. V dropped 3 bases and J dropped 11 bases, with 19 bases sitting between them. CDR3 amino acids: CASSFLTQGGGKLFF. In DNA form, the CDR3 reads TGTGCCAGCAGCTTTCTAACGCAGGGCGGGGGGAAACTGTTTTTT. The full variable domain, in which reference TRBV7-2 and TRBJ1-4 provide the parts outside the CDR3, is GAGVSQSPSNKVTEKGKDVELRCDPISGHTALYWYRQSLGQGLEFLIYFQGNSAPDKSGLPSDRFSAERTGGSVSTLTIQRTQQEDSAVYLCASSFLTQGGGKLFFGSGTQLSVL.

J is TRBJ1-3 and V is TRBV9, with a possible D match to TRBD1 (5 bases). CDR3 size: 15 residues. Germline CDR1 reads SGDLS; CDR2 reads YYNGEE. Between the trimmed V and J ends, which lost 3 bases and 6 bases, there was a span of 16 bases. DNA for the CDR3: TGTGCCAGCAGCGATACCAGGGCTGGCGAAAACACCATATATTTT. Its protein product is CASSDTRAGENTIYF.

This clone has at least ten counts. The rearrangement uses TRBV27 and TRBJ1-5, with D unresolved. The V end was cut by 5 bases, the J end by 9 bases, with 14 bases between. This CDR3 has 13 amino acids. CDR1 and CDR2 (germline): MNHEY, SMNVEV (reference sequence). CDR3 amino acids: CASSPPGVGPQHF. The CDR3, as DNA: TGTGCCAGCAGTCCCCCCGGCGTTGGGCCCCAGCATTTT.

This chain links TRBV5-8 with TRBJ1-4, with 10 bases matching TRBD1. Germline CDR1 SGHTS, CDR2 YDEGEE. The CDR3 consists of 15 residues. The V segment lost 4 bases and the J segment 6 bases; nucleotides outside the gene matches: 6. The CDR3, as DNA: TGTGCCAGCAGCGTGACAGGGGGCGATTATGAAAAACTGTTTTTT. This encodes CASSVTGGDYEKLFF.

The chain's CDR3 is CASSHPRNTIYF. CDR3 nucleotide sequence: TGTGCCAGCAGCCACCCCAGAAACACCATATATTTT. V is TRBV7-2 and J is TRBJ1-3; D unclear. V was trimmed by 5 bases and J by 5 bases, leaving 7 bases between them. There are 12 residues in the CDR3. Germline V gene sequence: CDR1 SGHTA, CDR2 FQGNSA.

The CDR3 nucleotides read TGTGCCAGCAGTGGGGAAGTGATCTACGAGCAGTACTTC. Amino acid sequence: CASSGEVIYEQYF. The V gene is TRBV7-9, the J gene TRBJ2-7, with D unclear. CDR3 length: 13 residues. CDR1 and CDR2 from the germline V gene are SEHNR and FQNEAQ (reference sequence). V was pared by 6 bases and J by 3 bases, with 12 bases between. The full variable domain, its missing parts supplied by reference TRBV7-9 and TRBJ2-7, is DTGVSQNPRHKITKRGQNVTFRCDPISEHNRLYWYRQTLGQGPEFLTYFQNEAQLEKSRLLSDRFSAERPKGSFSTLEIQRTEQGDSAMYLCASSGEVIYEQYFGPGTRLTVT.

The chain couples TRBV5-1 to TRBJ1-6; D is perhaps TRBD1 (5 bases). V lost 1 base, J lost 6 bases, and 17 bases lay in between. CDR3 length: 17 amino acids. Germline CDR1 and CDR2: SGHRS and YFSETQ. CDR3 DNA: TGCGCCAGCAGCTTGTTTGGAGGGGATCACCCTAATTCACCCCTCCACTTT. It encodes CASSLFGGDHPNSPLHF.

The chain has TRBV9 and TRBJ1-1; D gene ambiguous. Germline CDR1 and CDR2: SGDLS and YYNGEE. The CDR3 totals 14 residues. V was cut by 0 bases and J by 0 bases, with 6 bases left in between. This CDR3 reads CASSVASMNTEAFF. The CDR3 nucleotides are TGTGCCAGCAGCGTAGCCAGCATGAACACTGAAGCTTTCTTT. Full variable domain (missing parts from reference TRBV9 and TRBJ1-1): DSGVTQTPKHLITATGQRVTLRCSPRSGDLSVYWYQQSLDQGLQFLIQYYNGEERAKGNILERFSAQQFPDLHSELNLSSLELGDSALYFCASSVASMNTEAFFGQGTRLTVV.

The rearrangement joins TRBV4-3 to TRBJ2-7; 8 bases map to TRBD2. V trimming: 1 base; J trimming: 3 bases; junction bases outside the gene matches: 8. The CDR3 is made up of 16 amino acids. Germline CDR1 is LGHNA and CDR2 is YSLEER. The CDR3: CASSQGTGGQVYEQYF. CDR3 in DNA: TGCGCCAGCAGCCAAGGGACGGGGGGGCAAGTCTACGAGCAGTACTTC.

The rearrangement uses TRBV5-1 and TRBJ2-7; TRBD1 matches at 8 bases. J gave up 6 bases and V 0 bases, and 5 bases lay outside the gene matches. Germline assignment: CDR1 SGHRS and CDR2 YFSETQ. The CDR3 is made up of 14 amino acids. For the CDR3, the DNA is TGCGCCAGCAGCTTGGACGGGACAGGAACCGAGCAGTACTTC. It yields the protein CASSLDGTGTEQYF.

The V and J genes are TRBV7-2 and TRBJ2-2, with a tentative D call TRBD1 (5 bases). Germline lookup yields CDR1 SGHTA and CDR2 FQGNSA. CDR3 length equals 14 residues. Trimming removed 5 bases at V and 0 bases at J, with 7 bases between. The CDR3 here is CASSQGANTGELFF. In DNA, the CDR3 is TGTGCCAGCAGCCAAGGGGCGAACACCGGGGAGCTGTTTTTT.

V gene TRBV28 combines with J gene TRBJ1-6, with a tentative D call TRBD1 (5 bases). Trimming took 6 bases from V and 9 from J, leaving 18 bases between them. Germline CDR1 MDHEN, CDR2 SYDVKM. There are 15 residues in the CDR3. CDR3 residues: CASSRSYSGGSPLHF. For the CDR3, the DNA is TGTGCCAGCAGCCGCAGTTATTCGGGGGGTTCACCCCTCCACTTT.

The chain has TRBV6-1 and TRBJ2-7; a weak D match, TRBD1 (5 bases). The CDR3 consists of 13 residues. The germline V gene encodes CDR1 MNHNS and CDR2 SASEGT. The V end was cut by 6 bases, the J end by 2 bases, with 11 bases between. The CDR3 coding sequence is TGTGCCAGCAGCCTGGACAAGACCTACGAGCAGTACTTC. Protein sequence: CASSLDKTYEQYF.

This chain joins TRBV25-1 and TRBJ2-5, with D maybe TRBD1 (5 bases). The germline V gene has CDR1 MGHDK and CDR2 SYGVNS. The CDR3 is 13 residues long. Trimming cost V 3 bases and J 3 bases, with 8 bases left between them. The CDR3 loop reads CASSDQGKETQYF. In DNA, the CDR3 is TGTGCCAGCAGTGACCAGGGCAAAGAGACCCAGTACTTC.

V gene TRBV5-4 combines with J gene TRBJ2-7, with D tentatively TRBD1 (6 bases). CDR3 size: 13 residues. The germline CDR1 and CDR2 sequences are SGHNT and YYREEE (reference sequence). V shed 4 bases and J shed 4 bases, with 12 bases lying between them. Here the CDR3 DNA reads TGTGCCAGCAGCCGACAGGAAGGGTACGAGCAGTACTTC. This translates into CASSRQEGYEQYF.

The gene calls are TRBV11-3 and TRBJ1-1, with D unresolved. Germline lookup yields CDR1 SGHNT and CDR2 YENEEA. CDR3 length equals 13 residues. V was clipped by 5 bases and J by 1 base, with 8 bases between them. CDR3 nucleotides: TGTGCCAGCAGCATCTCGGAGAACACTGAAGCTTTCTTT. Translation gives CASSISENTEAFF. The variable domain in full, with the rest retrieved from reference TRBV11-3 and TRBJ1-1, is EAGVVQSPRYKIIEKKQPVAFWCNPISGHNTLYWYLQNLGQGPELLIRYENEEAVDDSQLPKDRFSAERLKGVDSTLKIQPAELGDSAVYLCASSISENTEAFFGQGTRLTVV.

V gene TRBV4-1 combines with J gene TRBJ2-5; D unresolved. CDR3 length: 14 amino acids. Trimming removed 1 base from V and 5 bases from J, with 11 bases in between. Germline V lookup: CDR1 MGHRA, CDR2 YSYEKL. The CDR3 region is CASSQGLLRETQYF. The CDR3 DNA follows: TGCGCCAGCAGCCAAGGTCTGCTGAGGGAGACCCAGTACTTC.

The rearrangement links TRBV11-1 to TRBJ2-7, with 9 bases fitting TRBD1. V shed 0 bases, J shed 4 bases, and the junction held 13 bases outside the gene matches. The germline gives CDR1 SGHAT, CDR2 FQDESV (reference sequence). CDR3 length: 18 residues. Here the CDR3 DNA reads TGTGCCAGCAGCTTAGCGACCGCCTTTTGGGACAGGGAATACGAGCAGTACTTC. Its protein is CASSLATAFWDREYEQYF.

The rearrangement links TRBV4-1 to TRBJ2-4; no definite D call. CDR3 size: 17 residues. CDR1 and CDR2 (germline): MGHRA, YSYEKL. V lost 3 bases and J lost 1, with 16 bases in between. The CDR3 here is CASSHIDLLGAKNIQYF. Here the CDR3 DNA reads TGCGCCAGCAGCCATATTGACCTCCTGGGGGCCAAAAACATTCAGTACTTC.